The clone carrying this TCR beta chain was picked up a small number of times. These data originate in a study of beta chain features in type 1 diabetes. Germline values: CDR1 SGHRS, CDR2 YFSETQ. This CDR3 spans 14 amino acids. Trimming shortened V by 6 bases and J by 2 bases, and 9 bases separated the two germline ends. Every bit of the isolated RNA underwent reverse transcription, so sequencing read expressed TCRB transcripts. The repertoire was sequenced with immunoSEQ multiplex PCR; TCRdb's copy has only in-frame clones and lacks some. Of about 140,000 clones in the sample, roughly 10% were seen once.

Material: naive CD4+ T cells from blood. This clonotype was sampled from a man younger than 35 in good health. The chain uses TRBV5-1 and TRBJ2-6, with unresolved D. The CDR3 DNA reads TGCGCCAGCACCGAAATAGCTGGGGCCAACGTCCTGACTTTC. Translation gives CASTEIAGANVLTF.